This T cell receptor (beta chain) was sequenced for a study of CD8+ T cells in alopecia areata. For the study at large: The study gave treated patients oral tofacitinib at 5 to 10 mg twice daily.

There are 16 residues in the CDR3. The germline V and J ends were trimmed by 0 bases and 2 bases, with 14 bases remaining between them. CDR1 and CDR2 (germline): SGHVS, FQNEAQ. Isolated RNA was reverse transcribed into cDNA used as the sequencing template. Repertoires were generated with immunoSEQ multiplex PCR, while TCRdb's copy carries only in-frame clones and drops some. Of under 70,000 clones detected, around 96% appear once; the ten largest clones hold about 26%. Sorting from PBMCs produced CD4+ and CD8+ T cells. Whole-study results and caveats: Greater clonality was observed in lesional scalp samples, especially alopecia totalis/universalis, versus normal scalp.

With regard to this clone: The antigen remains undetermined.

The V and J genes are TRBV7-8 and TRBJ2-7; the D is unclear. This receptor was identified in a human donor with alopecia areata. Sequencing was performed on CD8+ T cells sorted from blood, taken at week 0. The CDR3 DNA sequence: TGTGCCAGCAGCTTAGCATCGCCGGGCTCCCCCTACGAGCAGTACTTC. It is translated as CASSLASPGSPYEQYF.